The text below deals with one T cell receptor beta chain. These data originate in a study of cytomegalovirus exposure and HLA in healthy donors. The CDR3 totals 18 residues. The junction had 13 bases not matched to a gene; V was cut back by 4 bases and J by 7 bases. Primers included in the PCR were 60 Vbeta and 13 Jbeta primers. Only in-frame clones appear in the TCRdb table, and some are missing; sequencing was by immunoSEQ multiplex PCR. The table has 65,000 to 90,000 clones, roughly 78% seen once. Sequences were obtained from PBMCs. This clonotype was obtained from a man between 18 and 29 years old in good health and CMV-seronegative. This sequence joins TRBV5-3 and TRBJ2-2; 13 bases fit TRBD2. TRBV5-3 is an ORF; its function is uncertain. Here the CDR3 reads CARSPRLAGGPGDGELFF. The CDR3 DNA sequence: TGTGCCAGAAGCCCCAGACTAGCGGGGGGCCCTGGGGACGGGGAGCTGTTTTTT.